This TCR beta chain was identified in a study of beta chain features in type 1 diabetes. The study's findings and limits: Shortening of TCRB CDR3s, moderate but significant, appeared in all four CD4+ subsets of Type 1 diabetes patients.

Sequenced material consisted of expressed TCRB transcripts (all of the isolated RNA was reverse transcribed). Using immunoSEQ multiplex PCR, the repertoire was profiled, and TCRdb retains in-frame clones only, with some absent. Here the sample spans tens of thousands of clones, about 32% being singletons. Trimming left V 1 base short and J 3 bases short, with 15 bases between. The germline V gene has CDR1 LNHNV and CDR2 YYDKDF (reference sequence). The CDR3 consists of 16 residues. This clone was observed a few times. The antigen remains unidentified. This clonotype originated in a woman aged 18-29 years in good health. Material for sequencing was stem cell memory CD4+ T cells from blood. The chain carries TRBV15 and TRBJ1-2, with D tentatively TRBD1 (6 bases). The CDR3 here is CATSRVGADPDYGYTF. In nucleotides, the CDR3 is TGTGCCACCAGCAGAGTGGGGGCCGATCCTGACTATGGCTACACCTTC.